Listed below are T cell receptor beta chains from one sample, sequenced in a study of cytomegalovirus exposure and HLA in healthy donors. The assay was immunoSEQ multiplex PCR, and TCRdb's table has in-frame clones only and misses some. The sample yields 150,000 to 170,000 clones, 80% seen once. Sequenced: PBMCs. These receptors all stem from a man younger than 45 in good health and CMV-seropositive. Both conserved end residues are trimmed from each CDR3. The size field is filled for only some rows; it gives once, few, many or a size class.

j_call cdr3_length clone_size v_call cdr3_aa
TRBJ1-2 14 - TRBV28 ASTRGGTGTNYGYT
TRBJ1-1 12 - TRBV6-6 ASRHGTVSTEAF
TRBJ1-2 12 - TRBV19 ASSIGQVGSGYT
TRBJ2-1 13 - TRBV9 ASSGREGPYNEQF
TRBJ1-4 12 - TRBV4-1 ASRPGLPNEKLF
TRBJ2-7 12 - TRBV9 ASSPSGLADEQY
TRBJ2-1 16 - TRBV11-3 ASSPGTSGRKGYNEQF
TRBJ1-1 15 once TRBV2 ASRAGQGSSFSHEAF
TRBJ2-7 12 - TRBV14 ASSPTGTPREQY
TRBJ1-2 12 - TRBV6-6 ASIYREDGYGYT
TRBJ2-6 16 - TRBV29-1 SVEERTGGSSGANVLT
TRBJ1-4 13 few TRBV18 ASSPTQDRGEKLF
TRBJ2-7 13 - TRBV7-2 ASSRLSGRAYEQY
TRBJ2-3 14 - TRBV7-9 ASSPHGGASTDTQY
TRBJ2-7 13 - TRBV7-9 ASSFRLAGSYEQY
TRBJ1-1 12 - TRBV7-9 ASSLESREPKAF
TRBJ1-1 13 - TRBV7-3 ASSPTGEMRTEAF
TRBJ2-7 12 - TRBV19 ASSSLGGLDEQY
TRBJ1-2 11 - TRBV28 ASSPPSNYGYT
- 12 few TRBV5-8 ASSFFDRPYEQY
TRBJ1-1 9 - TRBV10-1 ASIGNTEAF
TRBJ2-1 11 - TRBV28 ASNKLDVGEQF
TRBJ1-2 11 - TRBV10-3 AISLQGAEGYT
TRBJ2-3 14 - TRBV5-4 ASSLVRGGGTDTQY
TRBJ1-5 13 once TRBV27 ASSLTTGVNQPQH
TRBJ1-4 13 - TRBV27 ASSTRTGGNEKLF
TRBJ2-7 14 - TRBV5-6 ASSLGTGLASHEQY
TRBJ1-5 12 - TRBV9 ASSATGEHQPQH
TRBJ2-3 15 - TRBV5-1 ASSLAGTSGFSDTQY
- 11 - TRBV2 ASRERESYEQY
TRBJ2-1 14 - TRBV9 ASSVNLMSSYNEQF
TRBJ1-3 11 - TRBV14 ASSQGVRNTIY
TRBJ1-1 13 - TRBV19 ASTRGQAMNTEAF
TRBJ1-5 12 once TRBV4-2 ASSQRQGYQPQH
TRBJ2-7 11 few TRBV11-3 ASSTTASYEQY
TRBJ1-2 10 - TRBV6-5 ASTRGQGGYT
TRBJ2-7 12 - TRBV7-9 ASSLPGLGSEQY
TRBJ2-2 13 - TRBV5-4 ASSFWTGMAGELF
TRBJ1-1 11 few TRBV5-4 ASSYTGNTEAF
TRBJ2-1 13 - TRBV6-5 ASSYSSYPPIEQF
TRBJ2-3 14 - TRBV4-2 ASGTSGSPSTDTQY
TRBJ2-1 11 - TRBV7-9 ASSPVAADEQF
TRBJ1-5 10 - TRBV19 ASSFGDQPQH
TRBJ2-7 11 - TRBV5-6 ASSRDRDYEQY
TRBJ2-7 11 - TRBV6-6 ASSYLGGGEQY